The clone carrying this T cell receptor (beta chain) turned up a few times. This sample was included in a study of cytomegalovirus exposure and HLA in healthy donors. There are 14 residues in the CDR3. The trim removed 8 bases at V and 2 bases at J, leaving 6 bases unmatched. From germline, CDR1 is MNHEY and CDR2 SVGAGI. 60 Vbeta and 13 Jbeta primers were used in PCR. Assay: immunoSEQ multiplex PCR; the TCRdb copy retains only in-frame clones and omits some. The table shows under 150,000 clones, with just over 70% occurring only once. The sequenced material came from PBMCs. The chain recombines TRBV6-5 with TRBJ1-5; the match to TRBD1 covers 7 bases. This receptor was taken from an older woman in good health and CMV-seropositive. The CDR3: CASGRQGGNQPQHF. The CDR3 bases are TGTGCCAGCGGCCGACAGGGAGGCAATCAGCCCCAGCATTTT.